Below are 20 T cell receptor beta chains sequenced from a single sample in a study of blood T cell repertoires in COVID-19. TCRdb's table, derived via immunoSEQ multiplex PCR, lists solely in-frame clones and lacks some. The sample consists of over 85,000 clones, 60% to 80% of them appearing once. Sequencing used peripheral blood. All receptors derive from an elderly woman with active or convalescent COVID-19.

V is TRBV19 and J is TRBJ2-7; D is possibly TRBD2 (5 bases). V shed 5 bases and J shed 4 bases, with 18 bases lying between them. Germline assignment: CDR1 LNHDA and CDR2 SQIVND (reference sequence). The CDR3 sequence is 15 residues long. The CDR3 loop is CASSLVASRPYEQYF. DNA for the CDR3: TGTGCCAGTAGTCTCGTTGCTAGCAGGCCTTACGAGCAGTACTTC.

The chain links TRBV9 to TRBJ2-2; the D is unclear. Germline CDR1 and CDR2: SGDLS and YYNGEE. The CDR3 contains 16 residues. V was cut by 0 bases and J by 2 bases, with 11 bases left in between. The CDR3 protein is CASSVGGAQNTGELFF. CDR3 DNA: TGTGCCAGCAGCGTAGGCGGCGCTCAAAACACCGGGGAGCTGTTTTTT. Using reference TRBV9 and TRBJ2-2 for the parts outside the CDR3, the full variable domain is DSGVTQTPKHLITATGQRVTLRCSPRSGDLSVYWYQQSLDQGLQFLIQYYNGEERAKGNILERFSAQQFPDLHSELNLSSLELGDSALYFCASSVGGAQNTGELFFGEGSRLTVL.

The genes are TRBV2 and TRBJ2-7; 11 bases align to TRBD2. The CDR3 consists of 14 residues. The junction had 3 bases not matched to a gene; V was cut back by 6 bases and J by 2 bases. Germline loops: CDR1 SNHLY, CDR2 FYNNEI. In DNA, the CDR3 is TGTGCCAGCAGACTACTAGCGGGAGCCTACGAGCAGTACTTC. Its translation: CASRLLAGAYEQYF.

The chain carries TRBV5-1 and TRBJ2-1; 9 nucleotides agree with TRBD1. CDR3 size: 16 residues. From germline, CDR1 is SGHRS and CDR2 YFSETQ. Unmatched junction bases numbered 8, after V lost 4 bases and J lost 3 bases. DNA of the CDR3: TGCGCCAGCAGCCCACTTCGGACAGGGGACTACAATGAGCAGTTCTTC. Protein product: CASSPLRTGDYNEQFF.

CDR3 coding DNA: TGTGCCAGCAGCCTGGCAGGGGCCGAGCAGTACTTC. Translating gives CASSLAGAEQYF. The chain recombines TRBV3-1 (or the pseudogene TRBV3-2) with TRBJ2-7; possibly TRBD1 for D (6 bases). The CDR3 contains 12 residues. V gave up 4 bases and J gave up 6 bases, with 10 bases separating them. The germline V gene has CDR1 LGHDT and CDR2 YNNKEL (reference sequence).

This clone has a handful of counts. The rearrangement uses TRBV7-9 and TRBJ2-1; D possibly corresponds to TRBD2 (6 bases). The germline CDR1 and CDR2 sequences are SEHNR and FQNEAQ (reference sequence). V shed 1 base and J shed 4 bases, with 14 bases lying between them. CDR3 length: 16 amino acids. The chain's CDR3 is CASSLGYRGIYNEQFF. The CDR3 nucleotides are TGTGCCAGCAGCTTAGGCTATCGGGGGATATACAATGAGCAGTTCTTC.

V usage is TRBV14 and J usage is TRBJ2-1; 7 nucleotides match TRBD2. CDR3 length equals 14 residues. CDR1 is SGHDN and CDR2 is FVKESK in the germline V gene. Germline trimming cut 2 bases from V and 5 bases from J; bases unmatched to any gene: 3. The CDR3 is CASSQSLADNEQFF. The CDR3, as DNA: TGTGCCAGCAGCCAATCTCTAGCGGACAATGAGCAGTTCTTC.

The chain links TRBV18 to TRBJ2-5; TRBD1 agrees at 7 bases. Germline V CDR1 and CDR2: KGHSH, LQKENI. With V trimmed by 3 bases and J by 1 base, 8 bases remained unmatched. The CDR3 contains 16 residues. The CDR3 nucleotides read TGTGCCAGCTCACCCCGAAGGGGGCCACTCCAAGAGACCCAGTACTTC. Protein product: CASSPRRGPLQETQYF.

This clone has only one observation. V gene TRBV4-1 combines with J gene TRBJ1-3; no definite D call. The CDR3 contains 15 residues. CDR1 and CDR2 (germline): MGHRA, YSYEKL. V lost 1 base, J lost 4 bases, and 11 bases lay in between. The CDR3 spells CASSQAGKQGNTIYF. In DNA form, the CDR3 reads TGCGCCAGCAGCCAAGCCGGAAAACAGGGAAACACCATATATTTT.

The J gene is TRBJ1-2, the V gene TRBV6-6; 9 bases align to TRBD1. The germline V gene encodes CDR1 MNHNY and CDR2 SVGAGI (reference sequence). This CDR3 is built from 15 residues. With V trimmed by 7 bases and J by 2 bases, 8 bases remained unmatched. The CDR3: CASIPTGTGNYGYTF. The CDR3 DNA reads TGTGCCAGCATTCCTACCGGGACAGGGAACTATGGCTACACCTTC.

The chain combines TRBV4-2 with TRBJ2-3; 8 nucleotides match TRBD2. The germline CDR1 and CDR2 sequences are LGHNA and YNFKEQ. The CDR3 is 15 residues long. The V gene end was trimmed by 1 base and the J gene end by 6 bases; junction bases not matched to a gene: 6. The CDR3 DNA reads as TGTGCCAGCAGCCAAGCGGGAGGGCAGGGGGATACGCAGTATTTT. This encodes CASSQAGGQGDTQYF.

The gene calls are TRBV5-5 and TRBJ2-7, with TRBD1 as a possible D gene (6 bases). CDR3 size: 16 residues. Germline V lookup: CDR1 SGHKS, CDR2 YYEKEE (reference sequence). V gave up 2 bases and J gave up 0 bases, with 15 bases separating them. CDR3 nucleotide sequence: TGTGCCAGCAGCTTACCCAGCGGACAGCTCTCCTACGAGCAGTACTTC. It translates to CASSLPSGQLSYEQYF. Full variable domain (outside the CDR3, taken from reference TRBV5-5 and TRBJ2-7): DAGVTQSPTHLIKTRGQQVTLRCSPISGHKSVSWYQQVLGQGPQFIFQYYEKEERGRGNFPDRFSARQFPNYSSELNVNALLLGDSALYLCASSLPSGQLSYEQYFGPGTRLTVT.

The V and J genes are TRBV6-5 and TRBJ1-6; tentative D call: TRBD1 (5 bases). V lost 6 bases and J lost 14, with 11 bases in between. Looked up from germline, CDR1 is MNHEY and CDR2 is SVGAGI. CDR3 length: 11 residues. CDR3 sequence reads: CASRYQGALHF. For the CDR3, the DNA is TGTGCCAGCAGGTACCAGGGCGCCCTCCACTTT.

The chain employs TRBV5-4 and TRBJ1-2; no definite D call. With 1 base removed from V and 7 bases from J, the gap between germline ends came to 11 bases. This CDR3 is built from 13 residues. Germline V gene data show CDR1 as SGHNT and CDR2 as YYREEE (reference sequence). The CDR3 region is CASSLWRSSGYTF. CDR3 sequence (DNA): TGTGCCAGCAGCTTGTGGAGGTCATCTGGCTACACCTTC.

V gene TRBV11-3 combines with J gene TRBJ2-5, with TRBD1 matching over 7 bases. The CDR3 contains 16 residues. Germline CDR1 is SGHNT and CDR2 is YENEEA. V was pared by 5 bases and J by 5 bases, with 14 bases of the junction left unmatched. CDR3 sequence reads: CASSPKTGIGIETQYF. Written as DNA, the CDR3 is TGTGCCAGCAGCCCTAAGACAGGGATTGGCATCGAGACCCAGTACTTC.

This sequence joins TRBV18 and TRBJ1-3; 8 nucleotides match TRBD1. This CDR3 is 15 amino acids long. V gave up 4 bases and J gave up 0 bases; unmatched junction bases: 2. Per the germline V gene, CDR1 is KGHSH and CDR2 is LQKENI. CDR3 region: CASSRDRPSGNTIYF. CDR3 DNA sequence: TGTGCCAGCTCACGGGACAGGCCCTCTGGAAACACCATATATTTT.

The genes are TRBV4-1 and TRBJ1-3; no definite D call. CDR1 and CDR2 from the germline V gene are MGHRA and YSYEKL. The CDR3 loop spans 15 amino acids. V lost 5 bases and J lost 5, with 16 bases in between. The CDR3 spells CASSSYGRARNTIYF. The CDR3 bases are TGCGCCAGCAGCTCCTACGGGAGGGCTAGAAACACCATATATTTT.

The rearrangement joins TRBV18 to TRBJ2-5; 8 bases map to TRBD2. The CDR3 runs 16 residues. V trimming: 4 bases; J trimming: 4 bases; junction bases outside the gene matches: 11. Per germline, CDR1 KGHSH and CDR2 LQKENI. CDR3 sequence: CASSHSPGGRSETQYF. The DNA for the CDR3 is TGTGCCAGCTCACACAGCCCGGGGGGGCGGTCAGAGACCCAGTACTTC.

The chain uses TRBV7-6 and TRBJ2-7, with a weak D call TRBD2 (5 bases). The CDR3 spans 13 residues. Germline loops: CDR1 SGHVS, CDR2 FNYEAQ. The V and J ends lost 0 bases and 6 bases respectively, with 9 bases between them. In DNA, the CDR3 is TGTGCCAGCAGCTTAGCCCGGGATCTCGAGCAGTACTTC. It codes for CASSLARDLEQYF.

The rearrangement joins TRBV4-2 to TRBJ2-7; TRBD2 matches 10 bases. Germline V lookup: CDR1 LGHNA, CDR2 YNFKEQ. The CDR3 runs 16 residues. The V gene end was trimmed by 2 bases and the J gene end by 4 bases; junction bases not matched to a gene: 8. The CDR3 is CASSQRLAGGGYEQYF. The CDR3 DNA is TGTGCCAGCAGCCAACGACTAGCGGGTGGGGGGTACGAGCAGTACTTC.